These T cell receptor beta chains were read from a single sample in a study of blood T cell repertoires in COVID-19. Clones were sequenced by immunoSEQ multiplex PCR, and TCRdb holds only the in-frame ones, with some missing. The sample shows under 140,000 clones, about four fifths of them seen only once. Material: peripheral blood. The receptors derive from a woman aged 55-75 years with acute or convalescent COVID-19. Each CDR3 is given without its conserved first and last residue.

v_call,j_call,cdr3_aa
TRBV5-6,TRBJ1-2,ASSEDRVYGYT
TRBV4-3,TRBJ1-5,ASSQDLGDRAQPQH
TRBV12-3/TRBV12-4,TRBJ2-5,ASRQQETQY
TRBV19,TRBJ2-5,ASSIAGVPTYQETQY
TRBV9,TRBJ1-1,ASSTGGGATEAF
TRBV10-3,TRBJ1-6,AISAMGGSPLH
TRBV5-1,TRBJ1-3,ASSLGTPWTGNTIY
TRBV28,TRBJ2-3,ASSRAGGTQY
TRBV2,TRBJ2-3,ASSVPGYDTQY
TRBV11-3,TRBJ2-3,ASSLEGGLDTQY
TRBV19,TRBJ1-2,ASSITGGGGYT
TRBV7-2,TRBJ2-7,ASSSPPGTRRSEQY
TRBV28,TRBJ2-1,ASNLRGSEQF
TRBV10-3,TRBJ2-7,AISESGGFSSYEQY
TRBV5-1,TRBJ2-6,ASSLGDSGANVLT
TRBV19,TRBJ1-2,ASSSHKTYYGYT
TRBV27,TRBJ1-1,ASSFEGLNTEAF
TRBV5-1,TRBJ1-4,ASSFRDRAEKLF
TRBV28,TRBJ1-6,ASRPGTYNSPLH
TRBV5-6,TRBJ2-5,ASSLLDRGRVTQY
TRBV24-1,TRBJ1-2,ATSDAQGSGYGYT
TRBV29-1,TRBJ1-5,SARQSSNQPQH
TRBV7-9,TRBJ2-5,ASSLASGGAETQY
TRBV6-5,TRBJ2-2,ASRVGGTGELF
TRBV9,TRBJ2-3,ASTSSGGKDTQY
TRBV5-8,TRBJ1-5,ASSLGATGDAQPQH
TRBV5-1,TRBJ2-7,ASRWGSGDSYEQY
TRBV30,TRBJ1-1,ARQDAVTEAF
TRBV7-2,TRBJ2-3,ASSFRGLGEDTQY
TRBV18,TRBJ1-2,ASSPGTGSNYGYT
TRBV11-3,TRBJ2-7,ASSWGQASYEQY
TRBV28,TRBJ1-4,ASYSTGQGNEKLF
TRBV7-6,TRBJ1-2,ASSPAPLSRGYT
TRBV7-3,TRBJ2-5,ASSSDFGGTLY
TRBV7-2,TRBJ1-5,ASSLDGGGQPQH
TRBV11-1,TRBJ2-2,ASSLARGSTGELF
TRBV13,TRBJ2-2,ASSLITANTGELF
TRBV12-3/TRBV12-4,TRBJ1-3,ASSRSGNTIY
TRBV18,TRBJ2-5,ASSPGYEETQY
TRBV11-3,TRBJ1-1,ASSPVVPGTEAF
TRBV10-2,TRBJ2-7,ASSQPSGRALYEQY
TRBV2,TRBJ2-5,ASSPPLAGGVTQY
TRBV4-2,TRBJ2-2,ASSRQWSGAAVDTGELF
TRBV6-5,TRBJ2-7,ASSHTYEQY
TRBV28,TRBJ2-7,ASRHRGYEQY
TRBV9,TRBJ2-1,ASSRQTNNEQF
TRBV24-1,TRBJ2-7,ATSDSFSGGLSYEQY
TRBV4-3,TRBJ1-6,ASSQDAQAGDNSPLH
TRBV10-2,TRBJ1-5,ANPVPGGQPQH
TRBV20-1,TRBJ1-4,SAQGSEKLF